This TCR beta chain was sequenced in a study of T cell clones after liver transplantation (dated by TCRdb to between 2019 and 2020). About the full investigation: The samples were obtained from ITN030ST, a randomized trial that attempted immunosuppression withdrawal within 2 years after liver transplantation. Donor-reactive T cell clones were identified using TCRbeta sequencing after a pre-transplant mixed lymphocyte reaction and were then followed in post-transplant blood. Third party-reactive TCRbeta sequences were also identified from pre-transplant MLRs to serve as an antigen-independent comparator for donor-reactive sequences. Three of the eight recipients were HCV-positive; the others were transplanted for non-autoimmune, non-viral indications. No induction therapy was given to the subjects, and standard immunosuppression was administered until randomization at 12-24 months post-transplant. Tolerance meant complete immunosuppression withdrawal for at least one year without liver enzymes rising beyond twice the upper limit of normal. Blood samples were collected pre-transplant, then pre-randomization ahead of withdrawal, and finally post-randomization once withdrawal had either been completed or failed. The study cohort included 8 liver transplant recipients, of whom 3 were classified as tolerant and 5 as non-tolerant. General findings and caveats noted by the study authors: Without allograft tissue specimens, donor-reactive T cells may have migrated into the graft rather than being deleted. Donor-reactive sequences decreased more than third party-reactive sequences, which suggests partial antigen-specific deletion that was not related to withdrawal success. In 5 of 8 subjects, regardless of tolerance or HCV status, circulating donor-reactive CD4 TCRbeta sequences dropped significantly post-transplant. When repertoire turnover was taken into account, detection of donor-reactive sequences was significantly reduced in 7 of 8 subjects for CD4 and in 8 of 8 subjects for CD8. Conclusions were preliminary, limited by small, heterogeneous patient numbers and non-standardized post-transplant time points. Low numbers of available donor cells limited the measurable donor-reactive repertoire in two subjects.

This clone was detected once. Its antigen target is currently unknown. Within one base of it there is no much larger clone, and no base qualities were kept. V is clipped by 2 bases and J by 3 bases, and the sequence between their germline boundaries is 23 bases long. In the germline V gene, CDR1 corresponds to MNHNS and CDR2 to SASEGT. The CDR3 goes from the cysteine to the phenylalanine over 18 residues. The sequence is cut down to CDR3 DNA, 54 bases in frame from base 1. Using immunoSEQ, frozen genomic DNA was subjected to high-throughput TCRbeta CDR3 sequencing, a process that included PCR amplification, mapping, bias correction and internal controls. In the source study's methods: Productive rearrangements were retained, and unique TCRbeta sequences were defined by the CDR3 nucleotide sequence together with the V and J gene. A sequence counted as donor-reactive only if the sequence showed at least 5-fold expansion in CFSE-low cells compared with unstimulated pre-transplant cells and had a frequency of at least 0.01%. Minimum frequency thresholds were set for each subject on the basis of the unstimulated sample with the lowest template count, so that a detection power of at least 90% was ensured. Repertoire turnover was measured by Jensen-Shannon divergence between the top 1000 TCRbeta sequences post- and pre-transplant. Two-sided Fisher's exact tests were used to test for changes in how often donor-reactive sequences were detected. Sourced from immuneACCESS, this table was stored by TCRdb with only in-frame sequences that have V and J called. A share of the clones is absent; for the studies checked, an unresolved V gene accounts for under half, and the remainder has no known explanation. The DNA was the basis for D and trimming; V, J and clone size are from that table. This sample has 65,000 to 80,000 clones in its table, and 75% to 90% of those were observed once. The ten top clones hold about 0.6% of the sample.

Sample time point, as interpreted from the label and publication: pre-transplant. Unstimulated PBMCs, after thawing, were stained for CD3, CD4 and CD8 and then FACS-sorted into CD3+CD4+ and CD3+CD8+ populations. Randomization to immunosuppression withdrawal applied to every one of the 8 studied subjects. The Qiagen DNeasy Blood and Tissue Kit was used to isolate genomic DNA. Sequencing used CD4+ T cells from blood, obtained before liver transplant. The V gene is TRBV6-1 and the J gene is TRBJ2-7; TRBD1 might be the D gene, on 6 matching bases. The TCR was taken from a human donor who received a liver transplant. For the CDR3, the sequence is CASSESRKAGQYSYEQYF. Here is the DNA: TGTGCCAGCAGTGAAAGTAGAAAGGCCGGACAGTATAGCTACGAGCAGTACTTC.